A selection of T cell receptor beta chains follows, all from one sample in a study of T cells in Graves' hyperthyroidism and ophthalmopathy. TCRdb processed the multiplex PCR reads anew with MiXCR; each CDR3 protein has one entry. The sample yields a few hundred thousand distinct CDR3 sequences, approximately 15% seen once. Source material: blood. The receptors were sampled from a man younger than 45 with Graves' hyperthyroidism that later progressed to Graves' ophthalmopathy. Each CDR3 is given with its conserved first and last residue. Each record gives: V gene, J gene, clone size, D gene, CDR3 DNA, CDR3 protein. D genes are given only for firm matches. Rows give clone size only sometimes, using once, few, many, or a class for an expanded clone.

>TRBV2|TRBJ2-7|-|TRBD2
TGTGCCAGTAAACTAGCGGGGAGGTCTAGCTCCTACGAGCAGTGCTTC
CASKLAGRSSSYEQCF
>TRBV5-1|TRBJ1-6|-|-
TGCGCCAGCAGCTTGGGACAGGTTAATTCACCCCTCCACTTT
CASSLGQVNSPLHF
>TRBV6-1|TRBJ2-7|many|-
TGTGCCAGCAGTCACCAGGCTAACGAGCAGTACTTC
CASSHQANEQYF
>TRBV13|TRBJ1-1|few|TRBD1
TGTGCCAGCAGCTTCCGGGACAGGGTCACTGAAGCTTTCTTT
CASSFRDRVTEAFF
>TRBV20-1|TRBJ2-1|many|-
TGCAGTGCTGGTGGGTCGAGTGATTACAATGAGCAGTTCTTC
CSAGGSSDYNEQFF
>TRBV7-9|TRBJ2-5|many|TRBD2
TGTGCCAGCAGCTACCGACTAGCGGGTCCTCAAGAGACCCAGTACTTC
CASSYRLAGPQETQYF
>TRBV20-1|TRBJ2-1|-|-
TGCAGTGCTAGAGGCGTAGAGCTGTTCTTC
CSARGVELFF
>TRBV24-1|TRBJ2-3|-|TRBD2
TGTGCCACCAGTGATTTAACTAGCGGGGGGGCCGAAGATACGCAGTATTTT
CATSDLTSGGAEDTQYF
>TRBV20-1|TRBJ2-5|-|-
TGCAGTGCTAGAGCCCCAGGGGACTTGCGTCAAGAGACCCAGTACTTC
CSARAPGDLRQETQYF
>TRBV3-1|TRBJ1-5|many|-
TGTGCCAGCAGCCAAGATCGGGACACCCACCGGCCCCAGCATTTT
CASSQDRDTHRPQHF
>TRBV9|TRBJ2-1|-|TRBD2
TGTGCCAGCAGCGAGGGACTAGCGGGTTCCTACAATGAGCAGTTCTTC
CASSEGLAGSYNEQFF
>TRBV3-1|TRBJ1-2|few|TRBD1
TGTGCCAGCAGCCGTTGGGACAGCGGCTATGGCTACACCTTC
CASSRWDSGYGYTF
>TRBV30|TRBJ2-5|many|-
TGTGCCTGGATCCGGAAGGGGTTCCAAGAGACCCAGTACTTC
CAWIRKGFQETQYF
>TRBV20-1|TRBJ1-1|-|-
TGCAGTGCTAGAGATTTTCCCAGGAACACTGAAGCTTTCTTT
CSARDFPRNTEAFF
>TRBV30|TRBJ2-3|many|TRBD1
TGTGCCCGGAACGGCCCCGGGACAGCTCGAGATACGCAGTATTTT
CARNGPGTARDTQYF
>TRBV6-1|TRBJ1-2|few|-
TGTGCCAGCAGTTACTCCACAGCCTTAGCCTCCTATGGCTACACCTTC
CASSYSTALASYGYTF
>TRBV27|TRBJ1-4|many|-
TGTGCCAGCAGTTTTAACACTGCAACTAATGAAAAACTGTTTTTT
CASSFNTATNEKLFF
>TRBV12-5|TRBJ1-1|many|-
TGTGCTAGTGGTTTGGCACCGTACAGGCCGAACACTGAAGCTTTCTTT
CASGLAPYRPNTEAFF
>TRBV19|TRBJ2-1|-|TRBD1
TGTGCCAGTAGCCCCGGGACAGGGCTGAATGAGCAGTTCTTC
CASSPGTGLNEQFF
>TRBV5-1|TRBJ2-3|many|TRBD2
TGCGCCAGCAGCCTCGGGACTAGCGGGAGGACAGATACGCAGTATTTT
CASSLGTSGRTDTQYF
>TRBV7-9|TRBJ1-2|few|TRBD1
TGTGCCAGCAGCGCCCGGGACAGGGTAGGCTACACCTTC
CASSARDRVGYTF
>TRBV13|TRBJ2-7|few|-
TGTGCCAGCAGCTCGAGGTATTCCTACGAGCAGTACTTC
CASSSRYSYEQYF
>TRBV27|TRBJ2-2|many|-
TGTGCCAGCAGTCCTACCCCTGGTACATTTCAAGGGGAGCTGTTTTTT
CASSPTPGTFQGELFF
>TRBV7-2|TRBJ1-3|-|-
TGTGCCAGCAGCTTAGTCTCTGGTGGTGGAAACACCATATATTTT
CASSLVSGGGNTIYF
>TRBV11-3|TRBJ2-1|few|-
TGTGCCAGCAGCACACCTTTTACACAGGGGGAGGGTTGGAATGAGCAGTTCTTC
CASSTPFTQGEGWNEQFF
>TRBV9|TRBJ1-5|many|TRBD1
TGTGCCAGCAGCGGACAGGGTAAACAGCCCCAGCATTTT
CASSGQGKQPQHF
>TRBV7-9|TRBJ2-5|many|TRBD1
TGTGCCAGCAGCAAAGGGACAGGGGGCCCGGAGACCCAGTACTTC
CASSKGTGGPETQYF
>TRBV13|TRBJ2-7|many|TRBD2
TGTGCCAGCAGCTTACTAGCGGGGGGTTACTACGAGCAGTACTTC
CASSLLAGGYYEQYF
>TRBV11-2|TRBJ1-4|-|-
TGTGCCAGCAGCTGTGGAGGGCTAAGGCTTCTTAGGACTAATGAAAAACTGTTTTTT
CASSCGGLRLLRTNEKLFF
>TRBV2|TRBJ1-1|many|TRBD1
TGTGCCAGCAGTGGTGGACAGGTCAAGGCTGAAGCTTTCTTT
CASSGGQVKAEAFF
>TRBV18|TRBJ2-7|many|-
TGTGCCAGCTCACAGGGATCCCTCACTGGCGAGCAGTACTTC
CASSQGSLTGEQYF
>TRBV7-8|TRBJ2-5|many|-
TGTGCCAGCAGCTTAAACAGGCAAGAGACCCAGTACTTC
CASSLNRQETQYF
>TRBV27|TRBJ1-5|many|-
TGTGCCAGCAGTTTTGCAGGTACTCAGCCCCAGCATTTT
CASSFAGTQPQHF
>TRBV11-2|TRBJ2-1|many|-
TGTGCCAGCAGCTTGCGGGACTCCAATGAGCAGTTCTTC
CASSLRDSNEQFF
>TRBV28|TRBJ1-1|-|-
TGTGCCAGCAGTTTTAACCGCCACACTGAAGCTTTCTTT
CASSFNRHTEAFF
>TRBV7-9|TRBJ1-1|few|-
TGTGCCAGCAGCGCCTGGGACTCCCTGGGGTACACTGAAGCTTTCTTT
CASSAWDSLGYTEAFF
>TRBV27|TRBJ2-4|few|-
TGTGCCAGCAGTCCAGGCCAAATTGGGGTTAATAACATTCAGTACTTC
CASSPGQIGVNNIQYF
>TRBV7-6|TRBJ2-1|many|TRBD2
TGTGCCAGCAGCTTAGTAGCGGGGGGGATTAATGAGCAGTTCTTC
CASSLVAGGINEQFF
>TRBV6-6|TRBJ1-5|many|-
TGTGCCAGCAGTTACCCGACAGATAGCAATCAGCCCCAGCATTTT
CASSYPTDSNQPQHF
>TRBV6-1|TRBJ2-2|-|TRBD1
TGTGCCACCCAAGGACAGGGTGGGACCGGGGAGCTGTTTTTT
CATQGQGGTGELFF
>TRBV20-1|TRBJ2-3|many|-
TGCAGTGCTAGGCGGGGTACGCAGTATTTT
CSARRGTQYF
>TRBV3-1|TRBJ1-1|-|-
TGTGCCCGCAGCCTACAGAACACTGAAGCTTTCTTT
CARSLQNTEAFF
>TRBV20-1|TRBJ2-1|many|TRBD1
TGCAGTGCTCAACCTCCGGGACAGGGAATTGAGCAGTTCTTC
CSAQPPGQGIEQFF
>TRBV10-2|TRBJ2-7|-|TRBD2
TGCGCCAGTCGGAGCGTAGCGGGGGCCGGAGAGCAGTACTTC
CASRSVAGAGEQYF
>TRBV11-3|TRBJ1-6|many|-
TGTGCCAGCAGCTCCGACAGCTCCTATAATTCACCCCTCCACTTT
CASSSDSSYNSPLHF
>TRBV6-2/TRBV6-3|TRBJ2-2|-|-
TGTGCCAGCAGTTACCTTTCATCCGGGGAGCTGTTTTTT
CASSYLSSGELFF
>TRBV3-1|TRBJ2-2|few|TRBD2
TGTGCCAGCAGCCAGGCGGGACTAGCTCGGACCGGGGAGCTGTTTTTT
CASSQAGLARTGELFF